This T cell receptor (beta chain) was sequenced for a study of blood T cell repertoires in COVID-19. The V end lost 0 bases, the J end lost 3 bases, and 11 bases lay between the germline ends. Germline CDR1 reads WSHSY; CDR2 reads SAAADI. This CDR3 region has 15 residues. Clones were read by immunoSEQ multiplex PCR, and TCRdb kept only the in-frame ones, dropping some. The sample comprises about 64,000 clones, approximately 92% of which are singletons, and about 9.7% rests with the top ten. The sequence derives from a woman of 80 years or more with active COVID-19. Sequencing used peripheral blood. The V and J genes are TRBV10-2 and TRBJ1-2, with a tentative D call TRBD1 (5 bases). The CDR3 reads CASSESAGQDYGYTF. CDR3 coding DNA: TGCGCCAGCAGTGAGTCGGCGGGGCAGGACTATGGCTACACCTTC.